This TCR beta chain was captured by sequencing in a study of T-cell reconstitution after alpha-beta-depleted transplantation in children. Study findings and constraints: A year post-transplant, T-cell counts and diversity derived mostly from newly produced T cells. In patients about two months after transplant, alpha-beta T cells reportedly arose from several hundred expanded graft clones.

For TCRbeta, the library was prepared with unique molecular identifiers. A single record per CDR3 protein comes from TCRdb applying MiXCR to the PCR reads. The profile shows hundreds of thousands of distinct CDR3 sequences, about 8.4% of them singletons. This clonotype was counted at least ten times. What it binds is not known. The V end was cut by 6 bases, the J end by 3 bases, with 6 bases between. The CDR3 length is 12 residues. The sequence was obtained from a male patient under 10 years old who had a stem cell transplant for acute myeloid leukemia, so the T cells may come from the graft donor. The V and J genes are TRBV12-3 or TRBV12-4 and TRBJ2-1; D unclear. The sequenced sample was PBMCs, mostly from graft donor cells, obtained 360 days after TCRalphabeta/CD19-depleted stem cell transplant. Here the CDR3 DNA reads TGTGCCAGCAGCGAAAACTACAATGAGCAGTTCTTC. This gives the protein CASSENYNEQFF.